The 10 T cell receptor beta chains below were found in one sample sequenced in a study of neoadjuvant nivolumab and ipilimumab in lung cancer (dated by TCRdb to the early 2020s). What the time point label conveys for this sample: at surgical resection after neoadjuvant nivolumab +/- ipilimumab. The protocol used for the library was the immunoSEQ multiplex PCR assay. This immuneACCESS table, as held by TCRdb, lists in-frame sequences with V and J called but not all clones. Of the missing ones, under half trace to an unresolved V gene in checked studies; the others have no known cause. This sample comprises 15,000 to 20,000 clones, over 70% of them detected only once. About 8.1% of the sample goes to the ten largest clones. Source: tumor tissue, taken after neoadjuvant nivolumab, alone or with ipilimumab, at or shortly before surgery. The source of these receptors is an adult with non-small cell lung cancer.

The chain links TRBV11-2 to TRBJ2-7, with a possible D match to TRBD1 (5 bases). This CDR3 has 14 residues. CDR1 is SGHAT, CDR2 FQNNGV, per germline. V was clipped by 5 bases and J by 2 bases, with 13 bases between them. CDR3 in DNA: TGTGCCAGCAGCGCCTGGGGCAGAACCTACGAGCAGTACTTC. It codes for CASSAWGRTYEQYF. Full variable domain (missing parts from reference TRBV11-2 and TRBJ2-7): EAGVAQSPRYKIIEKRQSVAFWCNPISGHATLYWYQQILGQGPKLLIQFQNNGVVDDSQLPKDRFSAERLKGVDSTLKIQPAKLEDSAVYLCASSAWGRTYEQYFGPGTRLTVT.

J is TRBJ2-3 and V is TRBV30, with TRBD2 matching 9 bases. The CDR3 covers 14 residues. From germline, CDR1 is GTSNPN and CDR2 SVGIG (reference sequence). V gave up 3 bases and J gave up 3 bases; unmatched junction bases: 4. CDR3 residues: CAWSRGLATDTQYF. The CDR3 coding sequence is TGTGCCTGGAGCAGGGGACTAGCAACAGATACGCAGTATTTT.

The J gene is TRBJ1-1, the V gene TRBV5-6; D is undetermined. CDR1 SGHDT and CDR2 YYEEEE come from the germline V gene. V was cut by 7 bases and J by 1 base, with 8 bases left in between. The CDR3 covers 12 residues. The CDR3 spells CASQERNTEAFF. CDR3 in DNA: TGTGCCAGCCAGGAGCGGAACACTGAAGCTTTCTTT. Complete variable domain (other parts from reference TRBV5-6 and TRBJ1-1): DAGVTQSPTHLIKTRGQQVTLRCSPKSGHDTVSWYQQALGQGPQFIFQYYEEEERQRGNFPDRFSGHQFPNYSSELNVNALLLGDSALYLCASQERNTEAFFGQGTRLTVV.

J is TRBJ1-1 and V is TRBV4-2; TRBD1 aligns across 9 bases. The germline V gene has CDR1 LGHNA and CDR2 YNFKEQ. V gave up 5 bases and J gave up 6 bases; unmatched junction bases: 13. The CDR3 spans 16 residues. The DNA for the CDR3 is TGTGCCAGCAGCGAACCGCCCGGGACAGGGAATTCTGAAGCTTTCTTT. It codes for CASSEPPGTGNSEAFF.

The rearrangement links TRBV7-2 to TRBJ2-7, with 12 bases that match TRBD1. This CDR3 has 16 amino acids. After removal of 6 bases from V and 6 bases from J, the junction contained 12 bases not matched to a gene. CDR1 is SGHTA, CDR2 FQGNSA, per germline. Here the CDR3 reads CASRPPTGTGGSEQYF. The CDR3, as DNA: TGTGCCAGCAGACCTCCAACCGGGACAGGGGGCAGCGAGCAGTACTTC. Supplemented by reference TRBV7-2 and TRBJ2-7, the full variable domain reads GAGVSQSPSNKVTEKGKDVELRCDPISGHTALYWYRQSLGQGLEFLIYFQGNSAPDKSGLPSDRFSAERTGGSVSTLTIQRTQQEDSAVYLCASRPPTGTGGSEQYFGPGTRLTVT.

V and J are TRBV6-5 and TRBJ2-5, with TRBD1 matching over 10 bases. With V trimmed by 5 bases and J by 1 base, 4 bases remained unmatched. Germline V gene data show CDR1 as MNHEY and CDR2 as SVGAGI. This CDR3 has 15 residues. As DNA, the CDR3 is TGTGCCAGCAGTCTTGGGACAGGGGTCCAAGAGACCCAGTACTTC. This encodes CASSLGTGVQETQYF.

This clone has only a few counts. The gene calls are TRBV18 and TRBJ2-5; no reliable D call. The CDR3 loop spans 13 amino acids. V dropped 1 base and J dropped 4 bases, with 7 bases sitting between them. Germline V gives CDR1 KGHSH, CDR2 LQKENI. The CDR3 bases are TGTGCCAGCTCACCACTTACCCCAGAGACCCAGTACTTC. Residues: CASSPLTPETQYF. The whole variable domain, filled in from reference TRBV18 and TRBJ2-5, reads NAGVMQNPRHLVRRRGQEARLRCSPMKGHSHVYWYRQLPEEGLKFMVYLQKENIIDESGMPKERFSAEFPKEGPSILRIQQVVRGDSAAYFCASSPLTPETQYFGPGTRLLVL.

V and J are TRBV5-1 and TRBJ2-3, with a possible D match to TRBD1 (5 bases). The CDR3 is made up of 20 amino acids. Germline V gene lookup returns CDR1 SGHRS and CDR2 YFSETQ. Trimming pared 0 bases from V and 5 bases from J, leaving 28 bases between. CDR3 in amino acids: CASSLGGGWSSSFRLDTQYF. The CDR3 DNA is TGCGCCAGCAGCTTGGGGGGCGGTTGGTCCTCATCGTTTCGGCTAGATACGCAGTATTTT.

The chain couples TRBV6-1 to TRBJ1-2, with D unresolved. Between the trimmed V and J ends, which lost 2 bases and 4 bases, there was a span of 11 bases. Per the germline V gene, CDR1 is MNHNS and CDR2 is SASEGT. CDR3 size: 14 residues. This chain's CDR3 is CASSELGLLYGYTF. CDR3 nucleotide sequence: TGTGCCAGCAGTGAACTAGGACTTCTCTATGGCTACACCTTC.

The chain is built from TRBV7-9 and TRBJ1-2, with 9 bases identical to TRBD1. CDR1 and CDR2 (germline): SEHNR, FQNEAQ (reference sequence). The CDR3 covers 16 residues. V shed 2 bases and J 6 bases; nucleotides not matched to a gene: 10. This CDR3 reads CASSLTGQGGYDGYTF. The CDR3 DNA reads as TGTGCCAGCAGCTTAACGGGACAGGGAGGGTATGATGGCTACACCTTC.